One and the same sample provided the 28 T cell receptor beta chains below, sequenced in a study of cytomegalovirus exposure and HLA in healthy donors. The PCR ran on 60 Vbeta and 13 Jbeta primers. The assay was immunoSEQ multiplex PCR, and TCRdb's table has in-frame clones only and misses some. The table includes about 120,000 clones, 60% to 85% detected once. Sequenced input: PBMCs. These receptors were taken from a female donor in good health and CMV-seronegative.

The V and J genes are TRBV2 and TRBJ1-3; a possible D gene is TRBD1 (5 bases). Germline CDR1 is SNHLY and CDR2 is FYNNEI. The germline V and J ends were trimmed by 6 bases and 3 bases, with 15 bases remaining between them. The CDR3 length is 15 residues. CDR3 DNA: TGTGCCAGCAGACTGGACACCTGGGGTGGAAACACCATATATTTT. This codes for CASRLDTWGGNTIYF.

The chain is built from TRBV10-3 and TRBJ2-7, with 10 bases aligning to TRBD2. The length of the CDR3 is 13 residues. J gave up 6 bases and V 10 bases, and 9 bases lay outside the gene matches. Looked up from germline, CDR1 is ENHRY and CDR2 is SYGVKD. CDR3 bases: TGTGCCACCGCCGCTAGCGGGGGCCCCGAGCAGTACTTC. Protein: CATAASGGPEQYF.

The V call is TRBV7-2, the J call TRBJ2-7; D is unresolved. V was cut by 2 bases and J by 3 bases, with 8 bases left in between. The germline V gene encodes CDR1 SGHTA and CDR2 FQGNSA. The CDR3 extends over 13 amino acids. In DNA form, the CDR3 reads TGTGCCAGCAGCTTAAACAGAGACTACGAGCAGTACTTC. This gives the protein CASSLNRDYEQYF.

The chain uses TRBV7-3 and TRBJ1-1; tentative D call: TRBD1 (5 bases). The CDR3 has 14 residues. The germline gives CDR1 SGHTA, CDR2 FQGTGA. With 0 bases removed from V and 5 bases from J, the gap between germline ends came to 10 bases. CDR3 region: CASSLTPDSTEAFF. CDR3 coding DNA: TGTGCCAGCAGCTTAACCCCAGACAGTACTGAAGCTTTCTTT. Full variable domain (rest looked up from reference TRBV7-3 and TRBJ1-1): GAGVSQTPSNKVTEKGKYVELRCDPISGHTALYWYRQSLGQGPEFLIYFQGTGAADDSGLPNDRFFAVRPEGSVSTLKIQRTERGDSAVYLCASSLTPDSTEAFFGQGTRLTVV.

J is TRBJ1-2 and V is TRBV5-1; D perhaps matches TRBD1 (5 bases). The V and J ends lost 1 base and 7 bases respectively, with 29 bases between them. From germline, CDR1 is SGHRS and CDR2 YFSETQ. This CDR3 is built from 19 residues. The CDR3 spells CASSLQGSLGDGVYGGYTF. The CDR3 nucleotides read TGCGCCAGCAGCTTGCAGGGTTCTCTTGGTGATGGGGTTTATGGTGGCTACACCTTC.

The rearrangement uses TRBV6-6 and TRBJ2-5; D is undetermined. Germline loops: CDR1 MNHNY, CDR2 SVGAGI (reference sequence). The CDR3 extends over 13 amino acids. Trimming shortened V by 6 bases and J by 0 bases, and 8 bases separated the two germline ends. This CDR3 is CASSKRDQETQYF. DNA of the CDR3: TGTGCCAGCAGCAAGCGAGACCAAGAGACCCAGTACTTC.

The chain carries TRBV19 and TRBJ2-3; perhaps TRBD1 as D (6 bases). The CDR3 spans 14 residues. With 7 bases removed from V and 2 bases from J, the gap between germline ends came to 13 bases. Germline CDR1 is LNHDA and CDR2 is SQIVND (reference sequence). The CDR3 DNA sequence: TGTGCCAGTATCGGCGGACAGTACACAGATACGCAGTATTTT. This codes for CASIGGQYTDTQYF.

The rearrangement uses TRBV18 and TRBJ2-3, with D hard to call. The CDR3 is 15 amino acids. Trimming left V 1 base short and J 0 bases short, with 8 bases between. CDR1 and CDR2 (germline): KGHSH, LQKENI. The CDR3 protein is CASSPRSVSTDTQYF. CDR3 nucleotides: TGTGCCAGCTCACCACGAAGCGTAAGCACAGATACGCAGTATTTT.

This clone came up once. This rearrangement joins TRBV29-1 to TRBJ1-1; 7 bases line up with TRBD1. CDR3 size: 13 residues. Germline loops: CDR1 SQVTM, CDR2 ANQGSEA. V lost 6 bases and J lost 2; bases outside the gene matches: 6. The CDR3 DNA is TGCAGCGTCAGGACAGGACCTAACACTGAAGCTTTCTTT. Translated: CSVRTGPNTEAFF. Together with reference TRBV29-1 and TRBJ1-1, the CDR3 gives the full variable domain: SAVISQKPSRDICQRGTSLTIQCQVDSQVTMMFWYRQQPGQSLTLIATANQGSEATYESGFVIDKFPISRPNLTFSTLTVSNMSPEDSSIYLCSVRTGPNTEAFFGQGTRLTVV.

The CDR3 DNA sequence: TGTGCCAGCAGACCTAGACAGGGTCGGGAGACCCAGTACTTC. Encoded protein: CASRPRQGRETQYF. The J gene is TRBJ2-5, the V gene TRBV2, with 7 bases fitting TRBD1. Looked up from germline, CDR1 is SNHLY and CDR2 is FYNNEI. The CDR3 runs to 14 residues. J gave up 5 bases and V 6 bases, and 9 bases lay outside the gene matches.

In this sample, this clone turned up once. V gene TRBV23-1 combines with J gene TRBJ1-5; the match to TRBD1 covers 9 bases. TRBV23-1 is an ORF for which the function is uncertain. Trimming at V came to 3 bases and at J to 5 bases, leaving 11 bases not matched to a gene. The CDR3 contains 17 residues. The CDR3 DNA reads TGCGCCAGCAGTCAGCGGGACAGGGCATCTCTATATCAGCCCCAGCATTTT. Its protein is CASSQRDRASLYQPQHF.

The rearrangement links TRBV5-1 to TRBJ2-7, with D tentatively TRBD2 (6 bases). The CDR3 extends over 13 amino acids. CDR1 and CDR2 from the germline V gene are SGHRS and YFSETQ. V was cut by 0 bases and J by 6 bases, with 10 bases left in between. CDR3 protein: CASSLGQGGEQYF. CDR3 sequence (DNA): TGCGCCAGCAGCTTGGGGCAGGGAGGCGAGCAGTACTTC.

The V gene is TRBV18, the J gene TRBJ1-1; 8 positions match TRBD1. The CDR3 extends over 13 amino acids. Germline V gives CDR1 KGHSH, CDR2 LQKENI. Trimming took 4 bases from V and 4 from J; bases not matched to a gene: 2. The CDR3 here is CASSLTGGTEAFF. The CDR3 DNA reads as TGTGCCAGCTCACTTACAGGGGGCACTGAAGCTTTCTTT.

This rearrangement joins TRBV2 to TRBJ2-7; D gene unclear. CDR3 size: 14 residues. From germline, CDR1 is SNHLY and CDR2 FYNNEI. V was clipped by 1 base and J by 3 bases, with 10 bases between them. The CDR3 loop reads CASSEEALGYEQYF. The DNA for the CDR3 is TGTGCCAGCAGTGAAGAGGCGCTAGGCTACGAGCAGTACTTC.

The chain has TRBV7-3 and TRBJ2-1; the D gene is possibly TRBD2 (5 bases). Germline V gene lookup returns CDR1 SGHTA and CDR2 FQGTGA. The V end lost 3 bases, the J end lost 8 bases, and 8 bases lay between the germline ends. There are 12 residues in the CDR3. CDR3 loop: CASSFKGDEQFF. The CDR3 bases are TGTGCCAGCAGCTTCAAGGGAGATGAGCAGTTCTTC.

This chain links TRBV6-1 with TRBJ1-2, with D unresolved. CDR1 is MNHNS and CDR2 is SASEGT in the germline V gene. V was trimmed by 9 bases and J by 6 bases, leaving 23 bases between them. This CDR3 contains 15 residues. CDR3 loop: CASLPGSSYDHGYTF. In DNA, the CDR3 is TGTGCCAGTTTACCCGGGTCATCTTACGACCATGGCTACACCTTC.

This rearrangement joins TRBV7-2 to TRBJ1-5; D is unclear. In germline, CDR1 is SGHTA, CDR2 FQGNSA. This CDR3 region has 14 residues. V was pared by 1 base and J by 5 bases, with 9 bases between. This chain's CDR3 is CASSLEVGYQPQHF. CDR3 in DNA: TGTGCCAGCAGCTTAGAGGTGGGCTATCAGCCCCAGCATTTT.

This clone occurred once. The rearrangement uses TRBV6-5 and TRBJ2-1; TRBD2 might be the D (7 bases). The CDR3 is 15 residues long. V was pared by 6 bases and J by 7 bases, with 19 bases between. Germline V CDR1 and CDR2: MNHEY, SVGAGI. The CDR3 loop is CASSRLGGAGNEQFF. The CDR3 region has the DNA TGTGCCAGCAGCCGGTTAGGGGGGGCGGGTAATGAGCAGTTCTTC.

V and J are TRBV19 and TRBJ1-2; D might be TRBD1 (5 bases). The V gene lost 5 bases and the J gene lost 2 bases, with 21 bases spanning the gap. Looked up from germline, CDR1 is LNHDA and CDR2 is SQIVND (reference sequence). The CDR3 covers 17 residues. The CDR3 nucleotides read TGTGCCAGTAGTTCTACCCCCCGGACATACAAAAACTATGGCTACACCTTC. Translation gives CASSSTPRTYKNYGYTF.

This clone was picked up one time. This chain connects TRBV5-4 to TRBJ1-5; 7 bases agree with TRBD1. Trimming removed 4 bases from V and 5 bases from J; junction bases left unmatched: 6. Germline lookup yields CDR1 SGHNT and CDR2 YYREEE (reference sequence). This CDR3 spans 14 amino acids. CDR3 sequence reads: CASSPGTVDQPQHF. As DNA, the CDR3 is TGTGCCAGCAGCCCAGGGACAGTGGATCAGCCCCAGCATTTT.

V and J are TRBV5-4 and TRBJ1-4; 7 bases are a match to TRBD1. CDR3 size: 17 residues. V lost 4 bases, J lost 0 bases, and 9 bases stayed unmatched. Per the germline V gene, CDR1 is SGHNT and CDR2 is YYREEE (reference sequence). CDR3: CASSSRDRGATNEKLFF. In nucleotides, the CDR3 is TGTGCCAGCAGCAGCCGGGACAGAGGAGCAACTAATGAAAAACTGTTTTTT.

This clone has only a few counts. The chain links TRBV11-2 to TRBJ2-1; D perhaps matches TRBD2 (6 bases). Germline CDR1 reads SGHAT; CDR2 reads FQNNGV. The CDR3 loop spans 15 amino acids. V gave up 4 bases and J gave up 1 base, with 11 bases separating them. The CDR3 is CASSYRRGSYNEQFF. The CDR3, as DNA: TGTGCCAGCAGCTACCGCCGGGGGTCCTACAATGAGCAGTTCTTC.

The V gene is TRBV4-1, the J gene TRBJ2-1; 8 bases agree with TRBD2. CDR3 length: 15 residues. CDR1 and CDR2 (germline): MGHRA, YSYEKL. Trimming at V came to 10 bases and at J to 0 bases, leaving 8 bases not matched to a gene. The CDR3 loop is CATTSGLDSYNEQFF. The CDR3 bases are TGCGCCACCACCTCGGGACTAGACTCCTACAATGAGCAGTTCTTC.

Note on this clone: Germline and junction disagree at one end, which may indicate a read error. This chain connects TRBV7-9 to TRBJ1-1; 8 bases map to TRBD1. CDR1 and CDR2 from the germline V gene are SEHNR and FQNEAQ (reference sequence). CDR3 size: 16 residues. CDR3 sequence reads: CSSSSLTGAKNTEAFF. CDR3 nucleotide sequence: TGTTCCAGCAGCTCACTGACAGGGGCCAAGAACACTGAAGCTTTCTTT.

The rearrangement uses TRBV19 and TRBJ1-5; 8 nucleotides match TRBD1. Germline V gene sequence: CDR1 LNHDA, CDR2 SQIVND (reference sequence). Losses at the gene ends were 4 bases for V and 1 base for J; bases not matched to a gene: 3. The CDR3 contains 15 residues. The CDR3 DNA sequence: TGTGCCAGTAGTACCGACAGGGGCAGCAATCAGCCCCAGCATTTT. This translates into CASSTDRGSNQPQHF. Full variable domain (outside the CDR3, taken from reference TRBV19 and TRBJ1-5): DGGITQSPKYLFRKEGQNVTLSCEQNLNHDAMYWYRQDPGQGLRLIYYSQIVNDFQKGDIAEGYSVSREKKESFPLTVTSAQKNPTAFYLCASSTDRGSNQPQHFGDGTRLSIL.

The chain has TRBV4-1 and TRBJ1-3, with a tentative D call TRBD1 (5 bases). The CDR3 length is 17 residues. Deletions cut 0 bases from V and 0 bases from J, with 12 bases between. Germline V gene data show CDR1 as MGHRA and CDR2 as YSYEKL. The DNA for the CDR3 is TGCGCCAGCAGCCAAGATAAGGTTCAGGGCTCTGGAAACACCATATATTTT. Translated, it gives CASSQDKVQGSGNTIYF.

The chain carries TRBV27 and TRBJ2-7, with 10 positions matching TRBD1. Germline CDR1 is MNHEY and CDR2 is SMNVEV (reference sequence). The CDR3 loop spans 14 amino acids. V shed 6 bases and J 0 bases; nucleotides not matched to a gene: 2. The CDR3 sequence is CASRGQGRSYEQYF. As DNA, the CDR3 is TGTGCCAGCAGGGGACAGGGGCGCTCCTACGAGCAGTACTTC.

This chain joins TRBV12-5 and TRBJ1-4; 8 nucleotides align to TRBD1. The germline CDR1 and CDR2 sequences are LGHNT and FRNRAP. The CDR3 loop spans 14 amino acids. V shed 4 bases and J 10 bases; nucleotides not matched to a gene: 8. CDR3 DNA sequence: TGTGCTAGTGGTTCAGGGGGCCCTAGGGGAAAACTGTTTTTT. Translation: CASGSGGPRGKLFF.